Sequencing of this TCR beta chain was carried out in a study of T cells in Graves' hyperthyroidism and ophthalmopathy. This clonotype was detected a few times. Patients with ophthalmopathy all had a Clinical Activity Score of at least 3, a NOSPECS grade of at least 4 and duration under 3 months. From RNA transcripts, TCR beta CDR3 regions were amplified. Initially, a first-round RT-PCR of the TCR CDR3 employed the HTBI primer set. A single record per CDR3 protein comes from TCRdb applying MiXCR to the multiplex PCR reads. The repertoire includes more than 500,000 distinct CDR3 sequences, roughly 15% of them detected once, and less than 30% sits in the top ten. This receptor was taken from a woman aged 25 to 45 with Graves' ophthalmopathy. Sample: blood.

The CDR3 sequence is CASTSGRAIEQYF. The DNA of the CDR3 is TGTGCCAGCACCTCAGGACGGGCCATCGAGCAGTACTTC. V usage is TRBV25-1 and J usage is TRBJ2-7; D is uncertain. The CDR3 has 13 amino acids. With 7 bases removed from V and 6 bases from J, the gap between germline ends came to 16 bases. CDR1 is MGHDK, CDR2 SYGVNS, per germline.